The source of this TCR beta chain is a study of blood T cell repertoires in COVID-19. Study background: The study drew acute and convalescent COVID-19 samples from the United States, Italy and Spain. Sources were T cells, B-cell-depleted T cells, or PBMCs; the material itself was cDNA or gDNA.

Germline V CDR1 and CDR2: SQVTM, ANQGSEA. The CDR3 consists of 12 residues. Trimming cost V 4 bases and J 7 bases, with 14 bases left between them. Per the study methods: Nucleated cell counts were estimated from reference gene primer amplification. Using immunoSEQ multiplex PCR, the repertoire was profiled, and TCRdb retains in-frame clones only, with some absent. V and J calls and clone size follow that table, whereas D and trimming were derived from the DNA. Among about 80,000 clones, approximately 78% were seen once, and the ten largest hold about 10%. This rearrangement joins TRBV29-1 to TRBJ2-7; D possibly corresponds to TRBD2 (7 bases). The sequenced sample was peripheral blood. The clonotype comes from a man in his 60s with acute or convalescent COVID-19. Written as DNA, the CDR3 is TGCAGCGTTGGGACGGGGGGCCGGGAGCAGTACTTC. Translated: CSVGTGGREQYF.